The 23 T cell receptor beta chains below were found in one sample sequenced in a study of blood T cells in healthy people across ages. Through a sample-barcoded 5' primer and a J-beta primer mix, a second PCR was run for 7 to 11 cycles. One entry per CDR3 protein results from TCRdb running MiXCR on the 5' RACE reads. Seen here are 1.5 million to 2 million distinct CDR3 sequences, 40% to 55% observed once, and the top ten hold roughly 2.1%. Sequenced material: blood. The receptors were gathered from a woman between 40 and 55 years old in good health.

This clonotype was observed a handful of times. The chain joins TRBV27 to TRBJ2-3; D not certain. V gave up 0 bases and J gave up 4 bases, with 8 bases separating them. Germline V gene sequence: CDR1 MNHEY, CDR2 SMNVEV (reference sequence). The CDR3 runs to 14 residues. CDR3 loop: CASSLSIAADTQYF. The DNA for the CDR3 is TGTGCCAGCAGTTTATCGATAGCCGCAGATACGCAGTATTTT.

Notes on this clonotype: Being one base from a much bigger clone, this may be a read error. The V call is TRBV20-1, the J call TRBJ2-7, with D unresolved. This CDR3 has 11 amino acids. Germline V CDR1 and CDR2: DFQATT, SNEGSKA (reference sequence). V gave up 5 bases and J gave up 3 bases, with 8 bases separating them. The chain's CDR3 is CSAGLGYEQYF. The CDR3, as DNA: TGCAGTGCTGGCTTGGGCTACGAGCAGTACTTC.

This clonotype showed up just a few times. V usage is TRBV4-1 and J usage is TRBJ2-1, with 7 nucleotides matching TRBD1. With 1 base clipped from V and 7 bases from J, the junction kept 16 bases outside the gene matches. The germline V gene encodes CDR1 MGHRA and CDR2 YSYEKL. The CDR3 runs to 18 residues. The CDR3 loop reads CASSQVPPGTAAENEQFF. CDR3 nucleotide sequence: TGCGCCAGCAGCCAAGTCCCCCCCGGGACAGCAGCGGAGAATGAGCAGTTCTTC.

The V and J genes are TRBV27 and TRBJ1-2; D perhaps matches TRBD1 (6 bases). V was pared by 0 bases and J by 6 bases, with 26 bases between. CDR1 MNHEY and CDR2 SMNVEV come from the germline V gene (reference sequence). There are 19 residues in the CDR3. CDR3 sequence reads: CASSLSGWIQGWGYDGYTF. In DNA form, the CDR3 reads TGTGCCAGCAGTTTATCGGGATGGATACAGGGCTGGGGGTACGATGGCTACACCTTC.

The gene calls are TRBV6-2 or TRBV6-3 and TRBJ2-3; a weak D match, TRBD2 (5 bases). CDR1 is MNHEY and CDR2 is SVGEGT in the germline V gene. V gave up 2 bases and J gave up 8 bases, with 23 bases separating them. The CDR3 sequence is 17 residues long. The CDR3 is CASSYPRLTVLRGTQYF. The DNA of the CDR3 is TGTGCCAGCAGTTACCCACGACTGACGGTACTCCGGGGTACGCAGTATTTT.

The chain uses TRBV7-2 and TRBJ2-3; 8 bases line up with TRBD2. Looked up from germline, CDR1 is SGHTA and CDR2 is FQGNSA. J lost 5 bases, V lost 5 bases, and 12 bases had no gene match. The CDR3 is 16 amino acids. The CDR3 loop is CASSTVRGGPRDTQYF. In DNA form, the CDR3 reads TGTGCCAGCAGCACAGTACGGGGGGGCCCCCGAGATACGCAGTATTTT.

This clonotype has more than one count but fewer than ten. J is TRBJ2-3 and V is TRBV7-2; D remains ambiguous. Trimming took off 5 bases at V and 6 bases at J, with 9 bases between the two ends. Germline V gene sequence: CDR1 SGHTA, CDR2 FQGNSA. The CDR3 runs to 12 residues. The CDR3 nucleotides read TGTGCCAGCAGCCGGAATTCTGATACGCAGTATTTT. Protein product: CASSRNSDTQYF.

This clonotype has only a few counts. The rearrangement joins TRBV12-3 or TRBV12-4 to TRBJ2-1; 12 nucleotides match TRBD2. The V and J ends lost 8 bases and 9 bases, in that order; junction bases with no gene match: 8. This CDR3 is 14 amino acids long. Here the CDR3 reads CASGPSGGALEQFF. The CDR3 DNA sequence: TGTGCCAGCGGACCTAGCGGGGGGGCGCTTGAGCAGTTCTTC.

This clonotype was observed a few times. The genes are TRBV29-1 and TRBJ1-2; 7 positions agree with TRBD1. The CDR3 runs to 12 residues. Trimming took 7 bases from V and 6 from J; bases not matched to a gene: 8. CDR1 is SQVTM and CDR2 is ANQGSEA in the germline V gene. DNA for the CDR3: TGCAGCGCCGGTACAGGGGACAATGGCTACACCTTC. Translated: CSAGTGDNGYTF.

CDR3 bases: TGTGCCAGCAGATCTACAGGGGAGAATGGCTACACCTTC. Its translation: CASRSTGENGYTF. V usage is TRBV28 and J usage is TRBJ1-2, with TRBD1 identical over 7 bases. The CDR3 length is 13 residues. Germline trimming cut 6 bases from V and 6 bases from J; bases unmatched to any gene: 7. Germline CDR1 is MDHEN and CDR2 is SYDVKM.

The chain has TRBV25-1 and TRBJ2-7; possibly TRBD1 for D (7 bases). The V and J ends lost 3 bases and 0 bases respectively, with 15 bases between them. This CDR3 is built from 16 residues. The V gene's germline CDR1 is MGHDK and CDR2 SYGVNS. The chain's CDR3 is CASSEGGRGNSYEQYF. CDR3 DNA sequence: TGTGCCAGCAGTGAGGGGGGCAGGGGGAACTCCTACGAGCAGTACTTC.

This clonotype was seen more than once but under ten times. This rearrangement joins TRBV20-1 to TRBJ2-4; D possibly corresponds to TRBD1 (5 bases). The assigned J gene may be wrong: the sequence end matches TRBJ2-7 better. Germline assignment: CDR1 DFQATT and CDR2 SNEGSKA (reference sequence). The CDR3 has 13 amino acids. The CDR3 protein is CSASPGHNYEQYF. The CDR3 coding sequence is TGCAGTGCCTCGCCTGGACACAACTACGAGCAGTACTTC.

This clonotype was counted only a few times. The chain carries TRBV7-9 and TRBJ2-5, with 7 bases aligning to TRBD2. The germline V gene encodes CDR1 SEHNR and CDR2 FQNEAQ (reference sequence). The CDR3 consists of 14 residues. V gave up 5 bases and J gave up 5 bases; unmatched junction bases: 8. The CDR3 sequence: CASSRLASRETQYF. The CDR3 bases are TGTGCCAGCAGCCGACTAGCCTCCCGGGAGACCCAGTACTTC. Together with reference TRBV7-9 and TRBJ2-5, the CDR3 gives the full variable domain: DTGVSQNPRHKITKRGQNVTFRCDPISEHNRLYWYRQTLGQGPEFLTYFQNEAQLEKSRLLSDRFSAERPKGSFSTLEIQRTEQGDSAMYLCASSRLASRETQYFGPGTRLLVL.

The CDR3 region has the DNA TGCAGTGCTAGAGAGTGGAGCAAGCCAGCTAACTATGGCTACACCTTC. Amino acid sequence: CSAREWSKPANYGYTF. V and J are TRBV20-1 and TRBJ1-2, with D uncertain. From germline, CDR1 is DFQATT and CDR2 SNEGSKA (reference sequence). The CDR3 is 16 residues long. Trimming cost V 0 bases and J 0 bases, with 14 bases left between them.

As concerns this clonotype: At one boundary the junction diverges from the germline segment, which might be a read error. This chain joins TRBV5-1 and TRBJ2-1, with TRBD2 matching over 8 bases. CDR1 is SGHRS and CDR2 is YFSETQ in the germline V gene. The CDR3 loop spans 15 amino acids. CDR3 bases: TGCGTCAGCAGCCTGGGGACTAGAAACGACCATGAGCAGTTCTTC. Protein product: CVSSLGTRNDHEQFF. Combining the CDR3 with reference TRBV5-1 and TRBJ2-1 gives the whole variable domain KAGVTQTPRYLIKTRGQQVTLSCSPISGHRSVSWYQQTPGQGLQFLFEYFSETQRNKGNFPGRFSGRQFSNSRSEMNVSTLELGDSALYLCVSSLGTRNDHEQFFGPGTRLTVL.

This clonotype was observed a handful of times. V is TRBV6-2 or TRBV6-3 and J is TRBJ2-5; 9 bases agree with TRBD1. Per germline, CDR1 MNHEY and CDR2 SVGEGT. With V trimmed by 8 bases and J by 3 bases, 7 bases remained unmatched. There are 14 residues in the CDR3. CDR3 sequence: CASGPRDREETQYF. DNA for the CDR3: TGTGCCAGCGGCCCCCGGGACAGGGAAGAGACCCAGTACTTC.

This clonotype was counted a single time. The CDR3 nucleotides read TGTGCCAGCAGCTTCCGCCGGGGGAGCAGGGCCAACGTCCTGACTTTC. Translating gives CASSFRRGSRANVLTF. The chain joins TRBV13 to TRBJ2-6; D might be TRBD2 (6 bases). From germline, CDR1 is PRHDT and CDR2 FYEKMQ (reference sequence). V was shortened by 3 bases and J by 5 bases, with 14 bases between the two germline ends. This CDR3 has 16 residues. Looking up the rest from reference TRBV13 and TRBJ2-6 gives the full variable domain: AAGVIQSPRHLIKEKRETATLKCYPIPRHDTVYWYQQGPGQDPQFLISFYEKMQSDKGSIPDRFSAQQFSDYHSELNMSSLELGDSALYFCASSFRRGSRANVLTFGAGSRLTVL.

A word on this clonotype: One end of the junction fails to match germline, which may point to a read error. The J gene is TRBJ2-3, the V gene TRBV18; 14 nucleotides match TRBD2. The CDR3 runs to 16 residues. The V gene's germline CDR1 is KGHSH and CDR2 LQKENI. CDR3 in DNA: TGCGCCAGCAGCCCACCAGGACTAGCGGGGGGAGATACGCAGTATTTT. Protein sequence: CASSPPGLAGGDTQYF.

The V and J genes are TRBV7-2 and TRBJ2-3; D unclear. The CDR3 has 10 residues. From germline, CDR1 is SGHTA and CDR2 FQGNSA. V dropped 11 bases and J dropped 3 bases, with 6 bases sitting between them. The CDR3 sequence is CADETDTQYF. The DNA for the CDR3 is TGTGCCGACGAAACAGATACGCAGTATTTT.

V usage is TRBV10-1 and J usage is TRBJ1-2; possibly TRBD1 for D (6 bases). CDR1 is WNHNN and CDR2 is SYGVQD in the germline V gene (reference sequence). Trimming cost V 9 bases and J 4 bases, with 24 bases left between them. This CDR3 is 16 amino acids long. CDR3 region: CARKRQGCRGFYGYTF. The CDR3 DNA reads TGCGCCAGAAAGAGACAAGGTTGCAGGGGATTCTATGGCTACACCTTC.

This clonotype came up a few times. The chain has TRBV4-2 and TRBJ2-6; D is ambiguous. The CDR3 contains 19 residues. Germline V gene sequence: CDR1 LGHNA, CDR2 YNFKEQ. V gave up 0 bases and J gave up 1 base, with 16 bases separating them. CDR3: CASSQEFQWAGSGANVLTF. DNA of the CDR3: TGTGCCAGCAGCCAAGAATTCCAGTGGGCTGGTTCTGGGGCCAACGTCCTGACTTTC.

In its sample, this clonotype was seen a few times. This chain links TRBV25-1 with TRBJ2-3; the D is unclear. With 7 bases removed from V and 3 bases from J, the gap between germline ends came to 14 bases. The CDR3 sequence is 14 residues long. The V gene's germline CDR1 is MGHDK and CDR2 SYGVNS. The DNA for the CDR3 is TGTGCCAGCACCCGAGAGGCGTGGACAGATACGCAGTATTTT. This gives the protein CASTREAWTDTQYF.

The chain has TRBV20-1 and TRBJ2-3; D perhaps matches TRBD1 (6 bases). Trimming pared 6 bases from V and 4 bases from J, leaving 17 bases between. The germline gives CDR1 DFQATT, CDR2 SNEGSKA (reference sequence). CDR3 length equals 14 residues. This CDR3 is CSARGSPVADTQYF. CDR3 nucleotide sequence: TGCAGTGCCAGGGGTAGCCCAGTAGCAGATACGCAGTATTTT.